This T cell receptor beta chain was found in a study of cytomegalovirus exposure and HLA in healthy donors. Study observations and caveats: Among TCR sequences, most were rare, though some public TCRs appeared in many donors.

With respect to this clone: Its antigen remains unidentified.

The primer mix had 60 Vbeta and 13 Jbeta primers. Clones were read by immunoSEQ multiplex PCR, and TCRdb kept only the in-frame ones, dropping some. The table includes around 200,000 clones, around 83% detected once. Deletions cut 6 bases from V and 0 bases from J, with 6 bases between. The germline gives CDR1 MNHEY, CDR2 SVGAGI. This CDR3 has 14 amino acids. The chain joins TRBV6-5 to TRBJ1-6; possibly TRBD1 for D (5 bases). Sequenced: PBMCs. The TCR sequence derives from a woman in her fifties or sixties in good health and CMV-seropositive. The CDR3 sequence: CASSRDSYNSPLHF. CDR3 in DNA: TGTGCCAGCAGCAGGGACTCCTATAATTCACCCCTCCACTTT.